This passage covers 30 T cell receptor beta chains from one sample sequenced in a study of shared clonotypes between healthy human individuals (dated by TCRdb to about 2020). The receptor library was made with the immunoSEQ multiplex PCR assay. As stored in TCRdb, this immuneACCESS dataset retains in-frame rearrangements with V and J assigned. A fraction of the clones does not appear; measured against another copy, unresolved V genes explain less than half of the discrepancy, and the remainder lacks a known reason. Here the sample has some 550,000 clones; around 97% occur a single time. The top ten clonotypes cover 0.057% of the sample. Sequencing used naive CD4+ T cells sorted from blood. In light of the paper, this sample's cell subset or site label describes: CD45RA+ positively selected. These receptors all stem from a woman aged 25 to 39 in good health.

The chain uses TRBV6-6 and TRBJ2-2, with 13 positions matching TRBD2. The CDR3 has 14 residues. The V and J ends lost 7 bases and 5 bases, in that order; junction bases with no gene match: 1. The germline gives CDR1 MNHNY, CDR2 SVGAGI (reference sequence). CDR3 nucleotides: TGTGCCAGCAAGGGACTAGCGGGAACCGGGGAGCTGTTTTTT. Its protein product is CASKGLAGTGELFF.

V and J are TRBV10-2 and TRBJ1-5; D might be TRBD1 (6 bases). Germline-derived CDR1 and CDR2 are WSHSY and SAAADI. There are 12 residues in the CDR3. The ends were cut back, 8 bases at V and 7 bases at J, with 12 bases in the middle. The chain's CDR3 is CASGGAQQPQHF. In DNA form, the CDR3 reads TGCGCCAGCGGGGGGGCTCAGCAGCCCCAGCATTTT.

The chain combines TRBV19 with TRBJ2-7; D may be TRBD1 (5 bases). V lost 7 bases, J lost 0 bases, and 10 bases lay in between. From germline, CDR1 is LNHDA and CDR2 SQIVND (reference sequence). There are 13 residues in the CDR3. The CDR3 loop is CASIRQPSYEQYF. CDR3 nucleotides: TGTGCCAGTATAAGACAGCCCTCCTACGAGCAGTACTTC.

The chain joins TRBV28 to TRBJ2-7; tentatively, D is TRBD2 (6 bases). Trimming stripped 6 bases from V and 8 bases from J, with 35 bases between. Germline assignment: CDR1 MDHEN and CDR2 SYDVKM. The CDR3 sequence is 19 residues long. CDR3 protein: CASSNYGPRKHGSGTQQYF. As DNA, the CDR3 is TGTGCCAGCAGCAATTATGGCCCCCGGAAGCACGGGAGCGGAACCCAGCAGTACTTC. The whole variable domain, filled in from reference TRBV28 and TRBJ2-7, reads DVKVTQSSRYLVKRTGEKVFLECVQDMDHENMFWYRQDPGLGLRLIYFSYDVKMKEKGDIPEGYSVSREKKERFSLILESASTNQTSMYLCASSNYGPRKHGSGTQQYFGPGTRLTVT.

The CDR3 spells CASSVGLDPSYEQYF. In DNA, the CDR3 is TGTGCCAGCAGCGTAGGGCTGGACCCTTCCTACGAGCAGTACTTC. The chain employs TRBV9 and TRBJ2-7; D uncertain. Germline CDR1 is SGDLS and CDR2 is YYNGEE. This CDR3 contains 15 residues. With 0 bases removed from V and 1 base from J, the gap between germline ends came to 11 bases.

This clone was seen just once. The rearrangement joins TRBV7-4 to TRBJ1-1; 7 nucleotides align to TRBD1. CDR3 length equals 15 residues. Germline V CDR1 and CDR2: SGHVT, SQSDAQ. With 4 bases clipped from V and 0 bases from J, the junction kept 5 bases outside the gene matches. CDR3 in DNA: TGTGCCAGCAGCTCGTATACAGGGGTGAACACTGAAGCTTTCTTT. It translates to CASSSYTGVNTEAFF.

In DNA form, the CDR3 reads TGTGCCAGCAGTATGACAGGGACCTACAATGAGCAGTTCTTC. Translated, it gives CASSMTGTYNEQFF. This chain uses TRBV2 with TRBJ2-1; 7 bases fit TRBD1. V lost 5 bases and J lost 2; bases outside the gene matches: 3. Germline V CDR1 and CDR2: SNHLY, FYNNEI. This CDR3 contains 14 residues.

The genes are TRBV28 and TRBJ2-1; TRBD2 might be the D (5 bases). The ends were cut back, 6 bases at V and 7 bases at J, with 19 bases in the middle. Looked up from germline, CDR1 is MDHEN and CDR2 is SYDVKM. This CDR3 spans 15 amino acids. Written as DNA, the CDR3 is TGTGCCAGCAGCCTTGCTAGCCCTAGCTGGAATGAGCAGTTCTTC. Amino acids: CASSLASPSWNEQFF. Full variable domain (rest looked up from reference TRBV28 and TRBJ2-1): DVKVTQSSRYLVKRTGEKVFLECVQDMDHENMFWYRQDPGLGLRLIYFSYDVKMKEKGDIPEGYSVSREKKERFSLILESASTNQTSMYLCASSLASPSWNEQFFGPGTRLTVL.

This clone was found once. V is TRBV7-6 and J is TRBJ2-3; unclear D gene. Deletions cut 5 bases from V and 3 bases from J, with 24 bases between. Germline CDR1 is SGHVS and CDR2 is FNYEAQ. The CDR3 is made up of 18 amino acids. The CDR3 nucleotides are TGTGCCAGCAGCGCGACATCGGCGAGGTTCCTAAGGACAGATACGCAGTATTTT. Translating it yields CASSATSARFLRTDTQYF.

As regards this clone: Different DNA sequences within this sample yield the same CDR3. The chain links TRBV28 to TRBJ2-2; TRBD1 matches at 9 bases. Germline V CDR1 and CDR2: MDHEN, SYDVKM. The V gene end was trimmed by 5 bases and the J gene end by 5 bases; junction bases not matched to a gene: 3. The CDR3 contains 14 residues. CDR3 residues: CASSTGQGTGELFF. CDR3 sequence (DNA): TGTGCCAGCAGTACCGGACAGGGGACCGGGGAGCTGTTTTTT.

The chain employs TRBV19 and TRBJ2-5; 7 nucleotides match TRBD1. V shed 8 bases, J shed 5 bases, and the junction held 8 bases outside the gene matches. The CDR3 length is 13 residues. Looked up from germline, CDR1 is LNHDA and CDR2 is SQIVND (reference sequence). The CDR3: CASGPGGVETQYF. The CDR3 bases are TGTGCCAGTGGTCCAGGGGGAGTGGAGACCCAGTACTTC.

This clone was seen once. This same CDR3 is encoded by further DNA sequences in the sample. The V gene is TRBV7-3, the J gene TRBJ2-3; D might be TRBD1 (5 bases). The CDR3 runs 14 residues. The germline V and J ends were trimmed by 2 bases and 1 base, with 7 bases remaining between them. Germline values: CDR1 SGHTA, CDR2 FQGTGA. DNA for the CDR3: TGTGCCAGCAGCTTACAGGGTGGCACAGATACGCAGTATTTT. Translating it yields CASSLQGGTDTQYF. The entire variable domain, with the rest obtained from reference TRBV7-3 and TRBJ2-3, is as follows: GAGVSQTPSNKVTEKGKYVELRCDPISGHTALYWYRQSLGQGPEFLIYFQGTGAADDSGLPNDRFFAVRPEGSVSTLKIQRTERGDSAVYLCASSLQGGTDTQYFGPGTRLTVL.

The chain links TRBV4-1 to TRBJ2-7; 11 bases are shared with TRBD1. The germline gives CDR1 MGHRA, CDR2 YSYEKL. Unmatched junction bases numbered 5, after V lost 0 bases and J lost 4 bases. There are 16 residues in the CDR3. Written as DNA, the CDR3 is TGCGCCAGCAGCCAAGATCGGACAGGGGGCTGGTACGAGCAGTACTTC. It translates to CASSQDRTGGWYEQYF.

About this clone: Other nucleotide sequences in the sample specify the same CDR3. The chain links TRBV10-3 to TRBJ2-7; no clear D gene. The V gene's germline CDR1 is ENHRY and CDR2 SYGVKD. Trimming took off 4 bases at V and 3 bases at J, with 4 bases between the two ends. This CDR3 has 11 amino acids. Here the CDR3 reads CAISANYEQYF. CDR3 coding DNA: TGTGCCATCAGTGCAAACTACGAGCAGTACTTC.

This chain links TRBV7-9 with TRBJ2-1; 8 positions match TRBD2. The germline gives CDR1 SEHNR, CDR2 FQNEAQ (reference sequence). This CDR3 has 17 residues. J was trimmed by 0 bases and V by 5 bases; bases with no gene match: 9. The CDR3 coding sequence is TGTGCCAGCAGCCTCCGACTAGCGCAGAGCTCCTACAATGAGCAGTTCTTC. Amino acids: CASSLRLAQSSYNEQFF.

The chain combines TRBV28 with TRBJ1-5; D not certain. The CDR3 covers 14 residues. Trimming cost V 4 bases and J 0 bases, with 7 bases left between them. From germline, CDR1 is MDHEN and CDR2 SYDVKM. This chain's CDR3 is CASSYQISNQPQHF. CDR3 nucleotide sequence: TGTGCCAGCAGTTACCAAATTAGCAATCAGCCCCAGCATTTT.

This rearrangement joins TRBV6-1 to TRBJ2-1, with 8 nucleotides matching TRBD2. The CDR3 has 15 residues. V was pared by 1 base and J by 7 bases, with 6 bases of the junction left unmatched. Germline V lookup: CDR1 MNHNS, CDR2 SASEGT. In DNA form, the CDR3 reads TGTGCCAGCAGTGAAGGTACGGGAGGGCCGAATGAGCAGTTCTTC. This sequence encodes CASSEGTGGPNEQFF.

The chain links TRBV6-4 to TRBJ2-7, with 8 bases matching TRBD1. V dropped 3 bases and J dropped 9; count of bases not matched to a gene: 7. CDR1 and CDR2 from the germline V gene are MRHNA and SNTAGT. The CDR3 extends over 13 amino acids. CDR3 region: CASSEQGGAWQYF. The CDR3 nucleotides read TGTGCCAGCAGTGAACAGGGGGGCGCGTGGCAGTACTTC.

This clone has only one observation. This chain connects TRBV28 to TRBJ2-1; 7 bases are a match to TRBD1. The CDR3 is made up of 15 amino acids. Germline values: CDR1 MDHEN, CDR2 SYDVKM. The V and J ends lost 6 bases and 6 bases, in that order; junction bases with no gene match: 11. CDR3 nucleotides: TGTGCCAGCAGATACGGACAGGCTGGAGTCAATGAGCAGTTCTTC. Protein product: CASRYGQAGVNEQFF.

The genes are TRBV27 and TRBJ2-7; D ambiguous. The length of the CDR3 is 13 residues. The V gene lost 5 bases and the J gene lost 0 bases, with 8 bases spanning the gap. From germline, CDR1 is MNHEY and CDR2 SMNVEV (reference sequence). The CDR3 spells CASSRPPSYEQYF. The CDR3 nucleotides are TGTGCCAGCAGTCGGCCCCCCTCCTACGAGCAGTACTTC.

This clone was seen just once. V gene TRBV15 combines with J gene TRBJ1-4; D gene unclear. The V gene's germline CDR1 is LNHNV and CDR2 YYDKDF (reference sequence). This CDR3 has 17 residues. The V gene lost 3 bases and the J gene lost 0 bases, with 14 bases spanning the gap. In DNA form, the CDR3 reads TGTGCCACCAGCAGTTACGTAAAGGGCTCAACTAATGAAAAACTGTTTTTT. It codes for CATSSYVKGSTNEKLFF. Full variable domain (missing parts from reference TRBV15 and TRBJ1-4): DAMVIQNPRYQVTQFGKPVTLSCSQTLNHNVMYWYQQKSSQAPKLLFHYYDKDFNNEADTPDNFQSRRPNTSFCFLDIRSPGLGDTAMYLCATSSYVKGSTNEKLFFGSGTQLSVL.

The chain is built from TRBV5-1 and TRBJ2-2; 14 bases agree with TRBD2. J was trimmed by 2 bases and V by 4 bases; bases with no gene match: 7. The CDR3 has 18 residues. Per germline, CDR1 SGHRS and CDR2 YFSETQ. CDR3 sequence: CASSPGTSGSVNTGELFF. The CDR3 DNA is TGCGCCAGCAGCCCCGGGACTAGCGGGAGTGTTAACACCGGGGAGCTGTTTTTT.

J is TRBJ2-7 and V is TRBV5-1; 7 bases are shared with TRBD1. The CDR3 contains 12 residues. The germline CDR1 and CDR2 sequences are SGHRS and YFSETQ. V trimming: 5 bases; J trimming: 6 bases; junction bases outside the gene matches: 5. CDR3 in amino acids: CASRPGTAEQYF. The CDR3 nucleotides are TGCGCCAGCAGACCAGGGACAGCCGAGCAGTACTTC.

The genes are TRBV6-1 and TRBJ1-2; TRBD1 agrees at 7 bases. The CDR3 covers 13 residues. Germline V lookup: CDR1 MNHNS, CDR2 SASEGT. Trimming took 10 bases from V and 3 from J; bases not matched to a gene: 8. CDR3 nucleotides: TGTGCCACCTCGGCCGGGACAGACTATGGCTACACCTTC. Encoded protein: CATSAGTDYGYTF.

V usage is TRBV5-1 and J usage is TRBJ1-1; D gene unclear. This CDR3 comprises 15 residues. Per germline, CDR1 SGHRS and CDR2 YFSETQ. V shed 0 bases and J shed 3 bases, with 12 bases lying between them. The CDR3 sequence: CASSLVLPADTEAFF. Here the CDR3 DNA reads TGCGCCAGCAGCTTGGTTCTCCCGGCGGACACTGAAGCTTTCTTT. The variable domain in full, with the rest retrieved from reference TRBV5-1 and TRBJ1-1, is KAGVTQTPRYLIKTRGQQVTLSCSPISGHRSVSWYQQTPGQGLQFLFEYFSETQRNKGNFPGRFSGRQFSNSRSEMNVSTLELGDSALYLCASSLVLPADTEAFFGQGTRLTVV.

This rearrangement joins TRBV5-1 to TRBJ1-6; tentatively, D is TRBD1 (5 bases). Germline lookup yields CDR1 SGHRS and CDR2 YFSETQ. V lost 0 bases and J 7 bases, leaving 14 bases between the germline ends. The CDR3 runs to 16 residues. This CDR3 reads CASSLDNAGRNSPLHF. The CDR3 coding sequence is TGCGCCAGCAGCTTGGATAACGCAGGGCGGAATTCACCCCTCCACTTT.

The genes are TRBV5-1 and TRBJ2-4, with 9 bases matching TRBD1. Germline trimming cut 3 bases from V and 3 bases from J; bases unmatched to any gene: 7. Germline V CDR1 and CDR2: SGHRS, YFSETQ. The CDR3 contains 16 residues. The CDR3 protein is CASSSGTGYGKNIQYF. CDR3 in DNA: TGCGCCAGCAGCTCGGGGACAGGGTATGGCAAAAACATTCAGTACTTC.

CDR3 nucleotide sequence: TGTGCCAGCAGTTCACCGGGACAGGGATTAATCGACTATGGCTACACCTTC. It translates to CASSSPGQGLIDYGYTF. The chain has TRBV28 and TRBJ1-2; 9 nucleotides line up with TRBD1. Per the germline V gene, CDR1 is MDHEN and CDR2 is SYDVKM. The V and J ends lost 4 bases and 3 bases, in that order; junction bases with no gene match: 12. This CDR3 is built from 17 residues.

The chain couples TRBV9 to TRBJ1-1, with D perhaps matching TRBD1 (5 bases). The CDR3 spans 14 residues. Germline CDR1 is SGDLS and CDR2 is YYNGEE. Trimming removed 4 bases from V and 4 bases from J, with 14 bases in between. The CDR3 region is CASSPGAGPTEAFF. For the CDR3, the DNA is TGTGCCAGCAGCCCCGGGGCCGGGCCCACTGAAGCTTTCTTT.

The gene calls are TRBV10-2 and TRBJ2-1, with 9 bases aligning to TRBD1. The length of the CDR3 is 15 residues. J lost 8 bases, V lost 2 bases, and 7 bases had no gene match. In germline, CDR1 is WSHSY, CDR2 SAAADI. DNA for the CDR3: TGCGCCAGCAGTGAGACAGGGGGCTCGTGGGATGAGCAGTTCTTC. This codes for CASSETGGSWDEQFF.